Listed here are 22 T cell receptor beta chains from one sample, sequenced in a study of graft-versus-host responses after intestinal transplantation. Here immunoSEQ multiplex PCR was the method, and the copy in TCRdb shows in-frame clones only, minus some. The table shows about 25,000 clones, with 40% occurring only once. Material: alloreactive CD4+ T cells from a mixed lymphocyte reaction culture, obtained before intestinal transplant. The subset denotes: CFSE-low proliferating T cells sorted from roughly six-day pre-transplant mixed lymphocyte reaction (GvH or HvG direction). The source is a human patient who received an intestinal transplant.

This clone was seen a handful of times. The chain has TRBV5-5 and TRBJ1-2; D is perhaps TRBD1 (6 bases). From germline, CDR1 is SGHKS and CDR2 YYEKEE (reference sequence). The CDR3 contains 13 residues. Trimming removed 4 bases from V and 1 base from J, with 8 bases in between. The CDR3 DNA reads TGTGCCAGCAGCGGACAGCTTAACTATGGCTACACCTTC. Translated, it gives CASSGQLNYGYTF.

This clone has only a few counts. This rearrangement joins TRBV7-2 to TRBJ1-2, with 7 bases fitting TRBD1. After removal of 0 bases from V and 5 bases from J, the junction contained 0 bases not matched to a gene. Germline V gives CDR1 SGHTA, CDR2 FQGNSA. The CDR3 runs 13 residues. The CDR3 loop is CASSLATGYGYTF. Here the CDR3 DNA reads TGTGCCAGCAGCTTAGCGACAGGGTATGGCTACACCTTC.

This rearrangement joins TRBV4-2 to TRBJ2-3; D unresolved. The V gene lost 3 bases and the J gene lost 0 bases, with 13 bases spanning the gap. The CDR3 has 16 amino acids. CDR1 is LGHNA and CDR2 is YNFKEQ in the germline V gene. CDR3 bases: TGTGCCAGCAGCCATAACATTGGTCCTAGCACAGATACGCAGTATTTT. This codes for CASSHNIGPSTDTQYF.

The chain uses TRBV5-4 and TRBJ1-2; 7 nucleotides match TRBD1. Losses at the gene ends were 1 base for V and 8 bases for J; bases not matched to a gene: 17. The CDR3 runs to 17 residues. Germline V gene lookup returns CDR1 SGHNT and CDR2 YYREEE (reference sequence). The CDR3 here is CASSLSGGGDPIWGYTF. The CDR3 nucleotides are TGTGCCAGCAGCTTGTCAGGAGGGGGCGATCCGATTTGGGGCTACACCTTC.

Here the CDR3 reads CASSLTSDASTDTQYF. The CDR3 nucleotides are TGTGCCAGCAGCTTGACTAGTGACGCTAGCACAGATACGCAGTATTTT. The chain carries TRBV5-4 and TRBJ2-3; D possibly corresponds to TRBD2 (5 bases). Trimming cost V 1 base and J 0 bases, with 12 bases left between them. Germline loops: CDR1 SGHNT, CDR2 YYREEE (reference sequence). CDR3 length: 16 residues.

The CDR3 here is CAISGTDYGYTF. Written as DNA, the CDR3 is TGTGCCATCTCCGGGACAGACTATGGCTACACCTTC. V is TRBV10-3 and J is TRBJ1-2, with TRBD1 matching 7 bases. Looked up from germline, CDR1 is ENHRY and CDR2 is SYGVKD. The V gene end was trimmed by 8 bases and the J gene end by 3 bases; junction bases not matched to a gene: 3. The CDR3 runs to 12 residues.

Only a few counts were recorded for this clone. The genes are TRBV6-1 and TRBJ2-1; the match to TRBD2 covers 8 bases. The CDR3 length is 16 residues. CDR1 MNHNS and CDR2 SASEGT come from the germline V gene. The V and J ends lost 0 bases and 9 bases, in that order; junction bases with no gene match: 10. The CDR3 DNA sequence: TGTGCCAGCAGTGAAGCGGCTCTAGCGGGCCCAAGTGAGCAGTTCTTC. Translating it yields CASSEAALAGPSEQFF.

In its sample, this clone was seen once. The rearrangement uses TRBV7-2 and TRBJ2-1; D ambiguous. Germline CDR1 SGHTA, CDR2 FQGNSA. The CDR3 is 16 residues long. The germline V and J ends were trimmed by 0 bases and 2 bases, with 11 bases remaining between them. The CDR3 sequence is CASSLAGRQAYNEQFF. CDR3 DNA sequence: TGTGCCAGCAGCTTAGCAGGCAGGCAAGCCTACAATGAGCAGTTCTTC.

The chain joins TRBV7-9 to TRBJ2-1; 7 nucleotides agree with TRBD1. V was clipped by 5 bases and J by 7 bases; unmatched bases: 2. This CDR3 is built from 12 residues. Germline CDR1 and CDR2: SEHNR and FQNEAQ (reference sequence). In nucleotides, the CDR3 is TGTGCCAGCAGCCTCAGGGGGAATGAGCAGTTCTTC. As protein: CASSLRGNEQFF.

This clone turned up a few times. The rearrangement links TRBV21-1 to TRBJ2-5; TRBD2 is taken as the D call from the table, unchecked against the DNA. TRBV21-1 is a listed pseudogene. The CDR3 runs 17 residues. In DNA, the CDR3 is TGTGCCAGCAGCAAAAGAGGAACGAGGGCACAACAAGAGACCCAGTACTTC. This sequence encodes CASSKRGTRAQQETQYF.

J is TRBJ2-4 and V is TRBV4-2, with unresolved D. This CDR3 is 16 amino acids long. Trimming removed 4 bases at V and 0 bases at J, with 13 bases between. Germline V lookup: CDR1 LGHNA, CDR2 YNFKEQ. CDR3 loop: CASSLATSLAKNIQYF. CDR3 in DNA: TGTGCCAGCAGCCTGGCGACTTCTCTAGCCAAAAACATTCAGTACTTC.

The chain carries TRBV7-2 and TRBJ2-3, with TRBD2 as a possible D gene (5 bases). Germline assignment: CDR1 SGHTA and CDR2 FQGNSA. The CDR3 sequence is 17 residues long. V was cut by 0 bases and J by 1 base, with 14 bases left in between. The CDR3 DNA is TGTGCCAGCAGCTTAGCTGTACTAGTTGGGCGCACAGATACGCAGTATTTT. Its protein product is CASSLAVLVGRTDTQYF. Combining the CDR3 with reference TRBV7-2 and TRBJ2-3 gives the whole variable domain GAGVSQSPSNKVTEKGKDVELRCDPISGHTALYWYRQSLGQGLEFLIYFQGNSAPDKSGLPSDRFSAERTGGSVSTLTIQRTQQEDSAVYLCASSLAVLVGRTDTQYFGPGTRLTVL.

This rearrangement joins TRBV30 to TRBJ2-1; 12 positions agree with TRBD1. The V and J ends lost 4 bases and 14 bases, in that order; junction bases with no gene match: 6. The germline V gene encodes CDR1 GTSNPN and CDR2 SVGIG (reference sequence). The CDR3 spans 12 residues. This CDR3 is CAWTRDRGPKFF. CDR3 DNA: TGTGCCTGGACCAGGGACAGGGGGCCTAAGTTCTTC.

The chain uses TRBV6-5 and TRBJ2-3; the D is unclear. The CDR3 consists of 15 residues. Trimming pared 0 bases from V and 0 bases from J, leaving 7 bases between. CDR1 is MNHEY, CDR2 SVGAGI, per germline. CDR3 DNA sequence: TGTGCCAGCAGTTACTCCTGGCGGAGCACAGATACGCAGTATTTT. It codes for CASSYSWRSTDTQYF.

V and J are TRBV18 and TRBJ2-7, with 8 bases identical to TRBD2. The germline CDR1 and CDR2 sequences are KGHSH and LQKENI. The CDR3 length is 14 residues. V lost 4 bases to trimming and J lost 0 bases; unmatched junction nucleotides: 2. The CDR3 nucleotides read TGTGCCAGCTCACTAGCGGGGAGCTCCTACGAGCAGTACTTC. This translates into CASSLAGSSYEQYF.

The chain links TRBV4-2 to TRBJ2-1; D may be TRBD2 (6 bases). V was clipped by 4 bases and J by 2 bases, with 18 bases between them. The CDR3 totals 17 residues. The germline V gene has CDR1 LGHNA and CDR2 YNFKEQ. The CDR3 nucleotides read TGTGCCAGCAGCCCCAGGGCGCGGGGCGGCCCCTACAATGAGCAGTTCTTC. As protein: CASSPRARGGPYNEQFF.

This clone has a handful of counts. The rearrangement joins TRBV6-5 to TRBJ1-4; D is perhaps TRBD1 (6 bases). V lost 8 bases and J 8 bases, leaving 15 bases between the germline ends. Germline V gives CDR1 MNHEY, CDR2 SVGAGI. This CDR3 has 13 residues. The CDR3 DNA reads as TGTGCCAGCGACCAGGGGAGGGTAGAAAAACTGTTTTTT. This gives the protein CASDQGRVEKLFF.

The chain uses TRBV7-2 and TRBJ2-5; TRBD2 matches at 11 bases. The CDR3 length is 14 residues. The V and J ends lost 5 bases and 4 bases, in that order; junction bases with no gene match: 3. Looked up from germline, CDR1 is SGHTA and CDR2 is FQGNSA. The CDR3 reads CASSLSGGAETQYF. CDR3 coding DNA: TGTGCCAGCAGCCTTAGCGGGGGGGCAGAGACCCAGTACTTC. Combining the CDR3 with reference TRBV7-2 and TRBJ2-5 gives the whole variable domain GAGVSQSPSNKVTEKGKDVELRCDPISGHTALYWYRQSLGQGLEFLIYFQGNSAPDKSGLPSDRFSAERTGGSVSTLTIQRTQQEDSAVYLCASSLSGGAETQYFGPGTRLLVL.

This clone was observed a handful of times. This chain links TRBV5-1 with TRBJ2-7, with 10 bases lining up with TRBD2. Germline CDR1 is SGHRS and CDR2 is YFSETQ. CDR3 length equals 15 residues. The V gene end was trimmed by 3 bases and the J gene end by 4 bases; junction bases not matched to a gene: 7. The CDR3 DNA sequence: TGCGCCAGCAGCTCGCGGGCTAGCGGGAGTTACGAGCAGTACTTC. Protein product: CASSSRASGSYEQYF.

The chain has TRBV6-6 and TRBJ1-6, with unresolved D. This CDR3 is built from 14 residues. Germline CDR1 and CDR2: MNHNY and SVGAGI (reference sequence). Trimming took off 1 base at V and 5 bases at J, with 6 bases between the two ends. CDR3 region: CASSYFQDNSPLHF. The CDR3, as DNA: TGTGCCAGCAGTTACTTTCAGGATAATTCACCCCTCCACTTT.

The chain has TRBV9 and TRBJ2-1, with 7 positions matching TRBD1. CDR1 is SGDLS, CDR2 YYNGEE, per germline. The CDR3 extends over 16 amino acids. V lost 0 bases, J lost 4 bases, and 7 bases stayed unmatched. CDR3 protein: CASSVDPGTAYNEQFF. The CDR3 coding sequence is TGTGCCAGCAGCGTAGACCCGGGGACAGCTTACAATGAGCAGTTCTTC.

The sample holds a few counts of this clone. The genes are TRBV28 and TRBJ2-5; no definite D call. CDR3 size: 14 residues. Looked up from germline, CDR1 is MDHEN and CDR2 is SYDVKM. Trimming stripped 3 bases from V and 4 bases from J, with 12 bases between. CDR3 in DNA: TGTGCCAGCAGTTTTATGGAGAGAGGAGAGACCCAGTACTTC. Encoded protein: CASSFMERGETQYF.